The rows below give T cell receptor beta chains drawn from one sample of a study of graft-versus-host responses after intestinal transplantation. Their antigen targets remain unknown. Sequencing used immunoSEQ multiplex PCR; TCRdb keeps in-frame clones, though not all of them. The sample has about 96,000 clones, 92% seen once. The starting material was unstimulated CD4+ T cells sorted from spleen or lymph node cells, obtained before intestinal transplant. The receptors stem from a human donor who received an intestinal transplant. CDR3s include the opening cysteine and the closing phenylalanine or tryptophan. Fields, in order: V gene, D gene, J gene, clone size, CDR3 DNA, CDR3 protein. D genes are given only for firm matches. A row's size may be missing; if present it is once, few, many or a size class.

>TRBV6-1|TRBD1|TRBJ2-5|NA
TGTGCCAGCCGTAGAGGGGGCGACGAGACCCAGTACTTC
CASRRGGDETQYF
>TRBV7-9|TRBD2|TRBJ2-5|NA
TGTGCCAGCAGCTTAGGATTAACGGGACTAGGTACGCAAGAGACCCAGTACTTC
CASSLGLTGLGTQETQYF
>TRBV7-2|TRBD2|TRBJ2-1|NA
TGTGCCAGCAGCCTAGGTAGCGGGAGCTCCTACAATGAGCAGTTCTTC
CASSLGSGSSYNEQFF
>TRBV11-2|NA|TRBJ2-1|once
TGTGCCAGCAGCTTACGAGGGCGAGGGCCCAATTGGGACAATGAGCAGTTCTTC
CASSLRGRGPNWDNEQFF
>TRBV5-1|TRBD2|TRBJ2-5|NA
TGCGCCAGCAGCTGGGGACGGGGCGGGGGAGCCCAAGAGACCCAGTACTTC
CASSWGRGGGAQETQYF
>TRBV29-1|TRBD1|TRBJ2-3|NA
TGCAGCGTCACCGGGACAGGGACCACAGATACGCAGTATTTT
CSVTGTGTTDTQYF
>TRBV19|NA|TRBJ1-6|NA
TGTGCCAGTAGCCCCATGGGAGGCTATAATTCACCCCTCCACTTT
CASSPMGGYNSPLHF
>TRBV7-7|TRBD1|TRBJ1-1|NA
TGTGCCAGCAGCTTAGACAGGGGCACTGAAGCTTTCTTT
CASSLDRGTEAFF
>TRBV4-1|TRBD1|TRBJ1-2|NA
TGCGCCAGCAGCCCCACCTTAGGGACAGCGTATGGCTACACCTTC
CASSPTLGTAYGYTF
>TRBV5-1|NA|TRBJ1-2|NA
TGCGCCAGCAGCTTAAGACAGGCACTCTATGGCTACACCTTC
CASSLRQALYGYTF
>TRBV7-9|NA|TRBJ2-7|NA
TGTGCCAGCAGCTTTCACGCAGAAGCCTACGAGCAGTACTTC
CASSFHAEAYEQYF
>TRBV9|TRBD2|TRBJ2-1|NA
TGTGCCAGCAGCGTAGGACTAGCGGGCTCCTACAATGAGCAGTTCTTC
CASSVGLAGSYNEQFF
>TRBV4-2|TRBD2|TRBJ2-5|NA
TGTGCCAGCAGCCAAGATCGGGGGGGTTCGGAGACCCAGTACTTC
CASSQDRGGSETQYF
>TRBV7-9|TRBD1|TRBJ1-1|NA
TGTGCCAGCTTAACCGAGGGGGCGGACACTGAAGCTTTCTTT
CASLTEGADTEAFF
>TRBV7-6|NA|TRBJ2-1|NA
TGTGCCAGCAGCTTAGTTCCAGCGACCTATGAGCAGTTCTTC
CASSLVPATYEQFF
>TRBV6-5|NA|TRBJ2-5|NA
TGTGCCAGCAGAACACAGGGACGAGAGACCCAGTACTTC
CASRTQGRETQYF
>TRBV4-2|TRBD1|TRBJ1-2|once
TGTGCCAGCAGCCAAGACAAGGGGGCCCGCTACACCTTC
CASSQDKGARYTF
>TRBV7-6|NA|TRBJ2-1|NA
TGTGCCAGCAGCTTAGGTCCAGGGGTGAATGAGCAGTTCTTC
CASSLGPGVNEQFF
>TRBV7-2|TRBD1|TRBJ1-1|NA
TGTGCCAGCAGCTCAACCCCCAGGGACAGGGGCACTGAAGCTTTCTTT
CASSSTPRDRGTEAFF
>TRBV2|NA|TRBJ2-5|NA
TGTGCCAGCCGTGTGGAGAACCAAGAGACCCAGTACTTC
CASRVENQETQYF
>TRBV4-2|NA|TRBJ2-5|NA
TGTGCCAGCATCGGCAAGGGAGATATACAAGAGACCCAGTACTTC
CASIGKGDIQETQYF
>TRBV6-1|TRBD1|TRBJ2-3|NA
TGTGCCAGCACCCCGAGGACAGGGATCGCAGATACGCAGTATTTT
CASTPRTGIADTQYF
>TRBV7-2|NA|TRBJ2-3|NA
TGTGCCAGCAGCCGCCTTACTTCCAGCGGAGGGGGCACAGATACGCAGTATTTT
CASSRLTSSGGGTDTQYF
>TRBV5-1|TRBD2|TRBJ2-5|NA
TGCGCCAGCAGCGTAAGACCGGGGGGCCAAGAGACCCAGTACTTC
CASSVRPGGQETQYF
>TRBV5-1|NA|TRBJ2-3|once
TGCGCCAGCAGATATACGCTAGCAGAAACAGATACGCAGTATTTT
CASRYTLAETDTQYF
>TRBV27|TRBD1|TRBJ2-1|NA
TGTGCCAGCAGTTTATCCCAAGGGGACAGCTCTTTCAATGAGCAGTTCTTC
CASSLSQGDSSFNEQFF
>TRBV14|NA|TRBJ1-5|NA
TGTGCCAGCAGCCCAAGCGGAGATCAGCCCCAGCATTTT
CASSPSGDQPQHF
>TRBV19|TRBD1|TRBJ2-7|NA
TGTGCCAGTAGTTTCCGGGACAGGGTGTCCGAGCAGTACTTC
CASSFRDRVSEQYF
>TRBV30|TRBD2|TRBJ2-7|once
TGTGCCTGGAGCGGGGGGGGATCCTACGAGCAGTACTTC
CAWSGGGSYEQYF